This T cell receptor beta chain was identified during a study of control samples from healthy donors and cancer patients. Germline CDR1 is LGHDT and CDR2 is YNNKEL (reference sequence). CDR3 size: 13 residues. V was trimmed by 2 bases and J by 5 bases, leaving 9 bases between them. The table came from immunoSEQ multiplex PCR; TCRdb's copy has only in-frame clones and leaves some out. Among 100,000 to 150,000 clones listed, about 92% were seen once. The source is a man at least 80 years old with head and neck cancer. The chain is built from TRBV3-1 (or the pseudogene TRBV3-2) and TRBJ2-5; D not resolved. The sample comprised PBMCs. DNA for the CDR3: TGTGCCAGCAGCCAACAGTCACCGGAGACCCAGTACTTC. Amino acids: CASSQQSPETQYF.